The 17 T cell receptor beta chains given below trace back to one sample, sequenced in a study of PD-1 blockade in classical Hodgkin lymphoma. Time point meaning: cycle 4 day 1 (C4D1), after six to seven weeks of nivolumab. Brentuximab vedotin exposure varied among the patients, all of whom had relapsed after autologous stem cell transplantation. Produced via immunoSEQ multiplex PCR; TCRdb's table is partial and in-frame only. The sample has tens of thousands of clones; less than 95% are singletons. The sample was peripheral blood mononuclear cells (PBMCs), taken before the fourth cycle of nivolumab. The receptors were sampled from a human donor with classical Hodgkin lymphoma.

CDR3 region: CASSPRTNSPLHF. For the CDR3, the DNA is TGTGCCAGCAGCCCTCGGACCAATTCACCCCTCCACTTT. The chain is built from TRBV7-8 and TRBJ1-6; D is undetermined. The germline V and J ends were trimmed by 5 bases and 7 bases, with 9 bases remaining between them. The V gene's germline CDR1 is SGHVS and CDR2 FQNEAQ. The CDR3 runs 13 residues.

The chain is built from TRBV30 and TRBJ1-1, with a tentative D call TRBD1 (5 bases). Trimming stripped 4 bases from V and 7 bases from J, with 10 bases between. This CDR3 comprises 11 residues. Germline CDR1 is GTSNPN and CDR2 is SVGIG (reference sequence). DNA for the CDR3: TGTGCCTGGAATAGGAGGGGTGAAGCTTTCTTT. Encoded protein: CAWNRRGEAFF.

The genes are TRBV5-1 and TRBJ1-1; 8 nucleotides align to TRBD1. The trim removed 3 bases at V and 2 bases at J, leaving 6 bases unmatched. Per germline, CDR1 SGHRS and CDR2 YFSETQ. The CDR3 sequence is 15 residues long. The CDR3 reads CASSSRTGLNTEAFF. CDR3 nucleotide sequence: TGCGCCAGCAGCTCCCGGACAGGGCTAAACACTGAAGCTTTCTTT.

The chain has TRBV7-3 and TRBJ2-3, with D unclear. Per germline, CDR1 SGHTA and CDR2 FQGTGA. This CDR3 spans 15 amino acids. Deletions cut 3 bases from V and 2 bases from J, with 12 bases between. The CDR3 region has the DNA TGTGCCAGCAGCTTTGTCGGTTCAGCCACAGATACGCAGTATTTT. Translated: CASSFVGSATDTQYF.

This clone was seen once. The V call is TRBV28, the J call TRBJ2-1; 7 nucleotides match TRBD1. CDR3 length: 22 residues. V shed 6 bases, J shed 0 bases, and the junction held 26 bases outside the gene matches. CDR1 and CDR2 (germline): MDHEN, SYDVKM. In DNA, the CDR3 is TGTGCCAGCAGCCTTATCTTCGGGATCCGGACAGGCCACTCCAGCTCCTACAATGAGCAGTTCTTC. Its protein product is CASSLIFGIRTGHSSSYNEQFF.

The rearrangement uses TRBV2 and TRBJ2-5; 7 nucleotides match TRBD2. The junction had 12 bases not matched to a gene; V was cut back by 7 bases and J by 4 bases. The CDR3 covers 15 residues. In germline, CDR1 is SNHLY, CDR2 FYNNEI. CDR3 region: CASKLSRLAGETQYF. CDR3 DNA sequence: TGTGCCAGCAAGTTGTCGAGACTAGCAGGAGAGACCCAGTACTTC.

The V and J genes are TRBV5-1 and TRBJ1-1, with D unresolved. Germline V lookup: CDR1 SGHRS, CDR2 YFSETQ. Trimming removed 6 bases from V and 1 base from J, with 13 bases in between. CDR3 length equals 14 residues. DNA of the CDR3: TGCGCCAGCACTCTGCGGACGGGGAACACTGAAGCTTTCTTT. This encodes CASTLRTGNTEAFF.

The gene calls are TRBV7-2 and TRBJ1-2; no clear D gene. V lost 1 base and J 4 bases, leaving 7 bases between the germline ends. CDR3 length: 13 amino acids. Germline loops: CDR1 SGHTA, CDR2 FQGNSA. The chain's CDR3 is CASSLVFRYGYTF. The CDR3 bases are TGTGCCAGCAGCTTAGTTTTTCGCTATGGCTACACCTTC.

The rearrangement joins TRBV7-3 to TRBJ2-7, with D possibly matching TRBD1 (6 bases). The CDR3 has 17 amino acids. The V gene's germline CDR1 is SGHTA and CDR2 FQGTGA. Trimming stripped 4 bases from V and 3 bases from J, with 22 bases between. This CDR3 is CASSSIKDPTGVYEQYF. Written as DNA, the CDR3 is TGTGCCAGCAGCTCAATTAAGGACCCGACAGGTGTCTACGAGCAGTACTTC.

This clone came up a few times. The V gene is TRBV9, the J gene TRBJ2-5; 15 nucleotides line up with TRBD2. The CDR3 sequence is 18 residues long. Trimming took 5 bases from V and 0 from J; bases not matched to a gene: 8. Germline loops: CDR1 SGDLS, CDR2 YYNGEE. The CDR3 protein is CASSAGTSGGQYQETQYF. CDR3 sequence (DNA): TGTGCCAGCAGTGCAGGGACTAGCGGGGGGCAGTACCAAGAGACCCAGTACTTC. Supplemented by reference TRBV9 and TRBJ2-5, the full variable domain reads DSGVTQTPKHLITATGQRVTLRCSPRSGDLSVYWYQQSLDQGLQFLIQYYNGEERAKGNILERFSAQQFPDLHSELNLSSLELGDSALYFCASSAGTSGGQYQETQYFGPGTRLLVL.

The chain uses TRBV7-6 and TRBJ2-4; D may be TRBD2 (6 bases). CDR1 SGHVS and CDR2 FNYEAQ come from the germline V gene. There are 17 residues in the CDR3. V gave up 3 bases and J gave up 0 bases, with 15 bases separating them. The DNA of the CDR3 is TGTGCCAGCAGCTTGCATGGCGGGGCACTAGCCAAAAACATTCAGTACTTC. Its protein is CASSLHGGALAKNIQYF.

This clone was detected a few times. This chain joins TRBV5-1 and TRBJ2-7, with unresolved D. The CDR3 covers 12 residues. V dropped 1 base and J dropped 5 bases, with 7 bases sitting between them. Germline assignment: CDR1 SGHRS and CDR2 YFSETQ. The CDR3 nucleotides read TGCGCCAGCAGCTTGCGCTGGGACGAGCAGTACTTC. This sequence encodes CASSLRWDEQYF.

DNA of the CDR3: TGTGCCAGCAGTCTTGGCGGGGGTTTTGAAAAACTGTTTTTT. This encodes CASSLGGGFEKLFF. The gene calls are TRBV6-5 and TRBJ1-4; a possible D gene is TRBD1 (5 bases). Germline CDR1 MNHEY, CDR2 SVGAGI. The CDR3 contains 14 residues. Trimming pared 5 bases from V and 7 bases from J, leaving 14 bases between.

V usage is TRBV5-6 and J usage is TRBJ1-4; the D gene is possibly TRBD1 (5 bases). The CDR3 has 14 amino acids. Germline V lookup: CDR1 SGHDT, CDR2 YYEEEE. V was cut by 2 bases and J by 10 bases, with 15 bases left in between. This chain's CDR3 is CASSFGTPGGKLFF. The CDR3 DNA sequence: TGTGCCAGCAGCTTCGGGACGCCGGGAGGAAAACTGTTTTTT.

This clone is a singleton in its sample. The rearrangement uses TRBV10-3 and TRBJ2-1; D not resolved. The CDR3 extends over 11 amino acids. The ends were cut back, 6 bases at V and 5 bases at J, with 5 bases in the middle. Germline V gene lookup returns CDR1 ENHRY and CDR2 SYGVKD. This CDR3 is CAIRLDNEQFF. The CDR3 coding sequence is TGTGCCATCAGGCTAGACAATGAGCAGTTCTTC.

This rearrangement joins TRBV10-1 to TRBJ2-3; D is ambiguous. This CDR3 has 15 residues. Germline CDR1 reads WNHNN; CDR2 reads SYGVQD (reference sequence). Trimming shortened V by 2 bases and J by 5 bases, and 14 bases separated the two germline ends. This chain's CDR3 is CASSEGSEDIDTQYF. Written as DNA, the CDR3 is TGCGCCAGCAGTGAGGGAAGCGAAGATATAGATACGCAGTATTTT.

The CDR3 reads CASSSWTGKVFGEQYF. The CDR3 bases are TGTGCCAGCAGTTCTTGGACAGGGAAGGTATTCGGCGAGCAGTACTTC. This chain joins TRBV28 and TRBJ2-7; TRBD1 matches 8 bases. The trim removed 4 bases at V and 6 bases at J, leaving 14 bases unmatched. CDR1 MDHEN and CDR2 SYDVKM come from the germline V gene. This CDR3 region has 16 residues.